This T cell receptor (beta chain) was profiled in a study of T cell changes during pregnancy in multiple sclerosis. Germline assignment: CDR1 LNHDA and CDR2 SQIVND (reference sequence). Trimming cost V 6 bases and J 0 bases; bases outside gene matches: 6. This CDR3 is 15 amino acids long. TCRdb's copy holds only in-frame clones and misses some; the assay was immunoSEQ multiplex PCR. In the table there are tens of thousands of clones, about nine tenths of which are singletons. The clonotype was recovered from a female donor with multiple sclerosis, enrolled in a pregnancy study. This specimen was CD4+ T cells from peripheral blood mononuclear cells, taken after pregnancy. The chain recombines TRBV19 with TRBJ2-7; 9 bases are a match to TRBD1. DNA of the CDR3: TGTGCCAGTAGCCAACAGGGGGCCTTCTCCTACGAGCAGTACTTC. Its protein is CASSQQGAFSYEQYF. Filled out from reference TRBV19 and TRBJ2-7, the complete variable domain reads DGGITQSPKYLFRKEGQNVTLSCEQNLNHDAMYWYRQDPGQGLRLIYYSQIVNDFQKGDIAEGYSVSREKKESFPLTVTSAQKNPTAFYLCASSQQGAFSYEQYFGPGTRLTVT.